This T cell receptor beta chain was identified in a study of OX40 agonist ivuxolimab in advanced cancers. The assay was immunoSEQ multiplex PCR, and TCRdb's table has in-frame clones only and misses some. The table lists about 83,000 clones, roughly 89% of them singletons. Losses at the gene ends were 2 bases for V and 0 bases for J; bases not matched to a gene: 4. CDR1 and CDR2 (germline): GTSNPN, SVGIG (reference sequence). The CDR3 is 15 residues long. The sequences come from CD4+ or CD8+ T cells sorted from blood, collected in a trial of the OX40 agonist ivuxolimab. The gene calls are TRBV30 and TRBJ2-1, with 7 bases matching TRBD1. The TCR originated in an adult with an advanced solid tumor such as melanoma, head and neck, liver or kidney cancer. The CDR3 spells CAWSQGQSSYNEQFF. DNA for the CDR3: TGTGCCTGGAGTCAGGGACAGAGCTCCTACAATGAGCAGTTCTTC. Complete variable domain (other parts from reference TRBV30 and TRBJ2-1): SQTIHQWPATLVQPVGSPLSLECTVEGTSNPNLYWYRQAAGRGLQLLFYSVGIGQISSEVPQNLSASRPQDRQFILSSKKLLLSDSGFYLCAWSQGQSSYNEQFFGPGTRLTVL.